This T cell receptor (beta chain) was sequenced during a study of T cell responses to AZD1222 COVID-19 vaccine. Turning to this clone: Its target is unknown.

Broader study findings: Spike-specific TCR breadth rose after two AZD1222 doses, and depth rose as well. Repertoires were sampled only after the peak T cell response. The number of AZD1222 recipients seropositive at baseline was only five to seven.

This CDR3 region has 17 residues. From germline, CDR1 is SGHRS and CDR2 YFSETQ. V lost 0 bases, J lost 5 bases, and 20 bases lay in between. Libraries were prepared by immunoSEQ multiplex PCR; TCRdb keeps only in-frame clonotypes and omits some of them. The sample has 75,000 or so clones; 80% to 95% are singletons. The clonotype comes from an adult who received the AZD1222 COVID-19 vaccine. This chain links TRBV5-1 with TRBJ2-5; D possibly matches TRBD1 or TRBD2 (5 bases each). The sequenced sample was peripheral blood, obtained 28 days after the second AZD1222 dose. In DNA form, the CDR3 reads TGCGCCAGCAGCTTGGGAGGGGCTGCCCGAACTAGGGAGACCCAGTACTTC. Its translation is CASSLGGAARTRETQYF.